Given below is one T cell receptor (beta chain) in context. The data were taken from a study of T cell changes during pregnancy in multiple sclerosis. Method: immunoSEQ multiplex PCR; TCRdb's copy keeps in-frame clones and lacks some. The profile shows tens of thousands of clones, roughly 91% of them singletons. The CDR3 is 15 residues long. With V trimmed by 5 bases and J by 5 bases, 9 bases remained unmatched. CDR1 and CDR2 from the germline V gene are LGHNA and YNFKEQ. This sequence joins TRBV4-2 and TRBJ2-5; 9 bases align to TRBD2. This clonotype originated in a female donor in good health, enrolled as a control in a pregnancy study. The source was peripheral blood, collected after pregnancy. The CDR3 loop reads CASSESAGGGETQYF. In nucleotides, the CDR3 is TGTGCCAGCAGCGAATCAGCGGGGGGCGGGGAGACCCAGTACTTC.